This section outlines one TCR beta chain sequence together with its context. Trimming left V 5 bases short and J 1 base short, with 8 bases between. Germline V lookup: CDR1 LNHDA, CDR2 SQIVND (reference sequence). CDR3 length: 14 amino acids. This entry is derived from a study of blood T cell repertoires in COVID-19. Only in-frame clones appear in the TCRdb table, and some are missing; sequencing was by immunoSEQ multiplex PCR. The table has about 85,000 clones, 89% seen once. Material: peripheral blood. The TCR was taken from a man aged 50 to 60 with acute or convalescent COVID-19. The chain employs TRBV19 and TRBJ2-2; D gene ambiguous. Written as DNA, the CDR3 is TGTGCCAGTAGTTCCCAGGTGAACACCGGGGAGCTGTTTTTT. Amino acid sequence: CASSSQVNTGELFF.